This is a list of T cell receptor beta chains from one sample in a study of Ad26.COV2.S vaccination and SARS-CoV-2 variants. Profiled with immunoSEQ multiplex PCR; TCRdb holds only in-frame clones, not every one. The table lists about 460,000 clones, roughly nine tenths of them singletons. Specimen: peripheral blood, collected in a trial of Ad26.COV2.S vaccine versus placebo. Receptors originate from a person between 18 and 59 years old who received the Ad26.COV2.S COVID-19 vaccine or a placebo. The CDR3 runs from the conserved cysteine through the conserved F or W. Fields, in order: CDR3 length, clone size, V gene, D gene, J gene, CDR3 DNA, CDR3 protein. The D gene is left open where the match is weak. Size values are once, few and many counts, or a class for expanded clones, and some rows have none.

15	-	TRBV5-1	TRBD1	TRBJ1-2	TGCGCCAGCAGCTTGGAGGGGACAGGGAACTATGGCTACACCTTC	CASSLEGTGNYGYTF
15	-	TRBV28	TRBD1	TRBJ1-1	TGTGCCAGCAGTTTGGACAGGACGATAAACACTGAAGCTTTCTTT	CASSLDRTINTEAFF
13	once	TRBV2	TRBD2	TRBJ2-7	TGTGCCAGCATCGGACTAGCGGGGTACGAGCAGTACTTC	CASIGLAGYEQYF
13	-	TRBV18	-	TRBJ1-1	TGTGCCAGCTCACCACAGAAGAACACTGAAGCTTTCTTT	CASSPQKNTEAFF
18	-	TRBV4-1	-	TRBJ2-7	TGCGCCAGCAGCCAAGAGTCTTCGTCGGGGGAGAGCCTTTGGGAGCAGTACTTC	CASSQESSSGESLWEQYF
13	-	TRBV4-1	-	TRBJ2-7	TGCGCCAGCAGCCACCCCCCGAGGGACGAGCAGTACTTC	CASSHPPRDEQYF
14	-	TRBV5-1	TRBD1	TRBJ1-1	TGCGCCAGCACGCGGGATGCAGGGGGATCTGAAGCTTTCTTT	CASTRDAGGSEAFF
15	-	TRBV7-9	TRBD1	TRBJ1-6	TGTGCCAGCAGCCCCCGGGGACAGGGAAATTCACCCCTCCACTTT	CASSPRGQGNSPLHF
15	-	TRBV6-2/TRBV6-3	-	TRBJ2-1	TGTGCCAGCAGTTACCGGACCCTGGGGTCTAATGAGCAGTTCTTC	CASSYRTLGSNEQFF
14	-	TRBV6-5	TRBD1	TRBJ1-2	TGTGCCAGCAGTTACCAGGGGGCAGCCTATGGCTACACCTTC	CASSYQGAAYGYTF
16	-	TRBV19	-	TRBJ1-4	TGTGCCAGTAGCCCCCATCGGGGCGCAACTAATGAAAAACTGTTTTTT	CASSPHRGATNEKLFF
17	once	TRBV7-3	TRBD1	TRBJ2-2	TGTGCCAGCAGCTTAACGGGTACAGGGGTAAACACCGGGGAGCTGTTTTTT	CASSLTGTGVNTGELFF
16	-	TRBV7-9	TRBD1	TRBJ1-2	TGTGCCAGCAGCTTATATCCAGGGGGCTCGAACTATGGCTACACCTTC	CASSLYPGGSNYGYTF
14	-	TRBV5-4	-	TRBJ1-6	TGTGCCAGCAGCGGGGGGGCAGGAGGATCACCCCTCCACTTT	CASSGGAGGSPLHF
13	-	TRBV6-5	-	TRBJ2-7	TGTGCCAGCAGTTACGGAACCTCCTACGAGCAGTACTTC	CASSYGTSYEQYF
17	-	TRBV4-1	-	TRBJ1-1	TGCGCCAGCAGCGTCGGACACAACTCGGGCCGGGACACTGAAGCTTTCTTT	CASSVGHNSGRDTEAFF
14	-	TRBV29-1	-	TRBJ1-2	TGCAGCGTGCAAAGACAGCCCCCCTCCAATGGCTACACCTTC	CSVQRQPPSNGYTF
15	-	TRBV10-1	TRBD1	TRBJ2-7	TGCGCCAGCAGTGAGTCAAGGACAGGGGGATACGAGCAGTACTTC	CASSESRTGGYEQYF
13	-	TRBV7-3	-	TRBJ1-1	TGTGCCAGCAGCCACGATATGGACAGTGAAGCTTTCTTT	CASSHDMDSEAFF
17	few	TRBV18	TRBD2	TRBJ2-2	TGTGCCAGCTCACCTAATAGCGGGAGTAGTCACACCGGGGAGCTGTTTTTT	CASSPNSGSSHTGELFF
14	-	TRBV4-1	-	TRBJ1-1	TGCGCCAGCAGCGGTTACAGGGATAACACTGAAGCTTTCTTT	CASSGYRDNTEAFF
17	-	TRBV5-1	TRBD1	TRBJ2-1	TGCGCCAGCAGCCTTGGCGAAACAGGGGTTCTTGGGAATGAGCAGTTCTTC	CASSLGETGVLGNEQFF
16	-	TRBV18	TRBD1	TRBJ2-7	TGTGCCAGCTCACCCTTAGGGGGCAGTCCCTCCTACGAGCAGTACTTC	CASSPLGGSPSYEQYF
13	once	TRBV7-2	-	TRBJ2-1	TGTGCCAGCAGCTTAGAGGAGTGGGGAGAGCAGTTCTTC	CASSLEEWGEQFF
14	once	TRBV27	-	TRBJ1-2	TGTGCCAGCAGTGGGCTGGGGCCAGGCTATGGCTACACCTTC	CASSGLGPGYGYTF
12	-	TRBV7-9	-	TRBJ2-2	TGTGCCAGCACCAGGGCCCCCGGGGAGCTGTTTTTT	CASTRAPGELFF
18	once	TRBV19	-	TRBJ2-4	TGTGCCAGTAGTATGGGTGGCAGTCTAGGGGGGGCCAAAAACATTCAGTACTTC	CASSMGGSLGGAKNIQYF
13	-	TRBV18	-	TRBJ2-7	TGTGCCAGCTCACCTCCGGGAACCTACGAGCAGTACTTC	CASSPPGTYEQYF
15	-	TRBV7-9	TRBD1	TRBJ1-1	TGTGCCAGCAGCCCGTGGGGACAGCCAAACACTGAAGCTTTCTTT	CASSPWGQPNTEAFF
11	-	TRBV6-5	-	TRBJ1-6	TGTGCCAGCAGCTCTGGCGTCTTCCTCCACTTT	CASSSGVFLHF
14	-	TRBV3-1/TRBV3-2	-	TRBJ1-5	TGTGCCAGCAGCCGTCCAGGGATGGGTCAGCCCCAGCATTTT	CASSRPGMGQPQHF
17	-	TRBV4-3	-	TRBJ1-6	TGCGCCAGCAGCCAAGAGCGGACGAGCTCCTATAATTCACCCCTCCACTTT	CASSQERTSSYNSPLHF
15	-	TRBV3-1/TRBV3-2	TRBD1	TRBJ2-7	TGTGCCAGCAGCCGCAGACAGGGGGTCGGCTACGAGCAGTACTTC	CASSRRQGVGYEQYF
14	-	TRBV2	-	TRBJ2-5	TGTGCCAGCAGTAGGGGGTTTCTGGGTGAGACCCAGTACTTC	CASSRGFLGETQYF
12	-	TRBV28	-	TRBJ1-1	TGTGCCAGCAGTATAGGGTACACTGAAGCTTTCTTT	CASSIGYTEAFF